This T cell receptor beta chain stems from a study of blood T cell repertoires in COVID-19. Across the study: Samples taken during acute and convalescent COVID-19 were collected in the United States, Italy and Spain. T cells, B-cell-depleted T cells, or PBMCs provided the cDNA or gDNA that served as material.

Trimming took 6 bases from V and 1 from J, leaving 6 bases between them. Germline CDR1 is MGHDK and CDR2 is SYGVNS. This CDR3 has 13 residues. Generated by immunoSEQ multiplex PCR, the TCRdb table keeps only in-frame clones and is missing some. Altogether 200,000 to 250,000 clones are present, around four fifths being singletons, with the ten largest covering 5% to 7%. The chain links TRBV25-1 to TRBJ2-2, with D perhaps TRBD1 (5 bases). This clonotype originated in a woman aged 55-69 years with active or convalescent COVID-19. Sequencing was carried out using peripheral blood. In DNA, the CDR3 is TGTGCCAGCAGAGGGGTGAACACCGGGGAGCTGTTTTTT. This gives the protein CASRGVNTGELFF.